These T cell receptor beta chains were read from a single sample in a study of blood T cell repertoires in COVID-19. The table came from immunoSEQ multiplex PCR; TCRdb's copy has only in-frame clones and leaves some out. Counted here are over 60,000 clones, approximately 86% occurring once; the ten biggest clones make up approximately 14%. The sequencing sample was made of peripheral blood. The receptors stem from an older woman with acute or convalescent COVID-19. The CDR3 runs from the conserved cysteine through the conserved F or W. A D gene is named only where the DNA matches it firmly. A row's size may be missing; if present it is once, few, many or a size class.

>.|TRBJ1-2|TRBV19|TRBD1
CASRAGGGNYGYTF
TGTGCCAGTAGAGCAGGGGGCGGAAACTATGGCTACACCTTC
>once|TRBJ2-1|TRBV7-8|.
CASSLGIARVEQFF
TGTGCCAGCAGCTTAGGGATCGCCCGGGTTGAGCAGTTCTTC
>few|TRBJ1-2|TRBV12-3/TRBV12-4|.
CASSPYRDNGYTF
TGTGCCAGCAGCCCCTACCGGGATAATGGCTACACCTTC
>.|TRBJ2-3|TRBV2|TRBD1
CASREGQGGPDTQYF
TGTGCCAGCAGGGAGGGACAGGGAGGTCCAGATACGCAGTATTTT
>.|TRBJ2-3|TRBV6-5|.
CASSSRTSTDTQYF
TGTGCCAGCAGTTCTAGGACTAGCACAGATACGCAGTATTTT
>.|TRBJ2-1|TRBV5-1|.
CASSRGGGYNEQFF
TGCGCCAGCAGCAGGGGAGGGGGTTACAATGAGCAGTTCTTC
>.|TRBJ1-2|TRBV28|TRBD1
CASLTGEKGYTF
TGTGCCAGCTTGACAGGGGAAAAGGGCTACACCTTC
>.|TRBJ1-3|TRBV9|.
CASSPTTGSGNTIYF
TGTGCCAGCAGCCCCACGACGGGATCTGGAAACACCATATATTTT
>.|TRBJ1-3|TRBV30|.
CAWSSMGPSGNTIYF
TGTGCCTGGAGTTCCATGGGGCCCTCTGGAAACACCATATATTTT
>.|TRBJ2-2|TRBV29-1|.
CSVMVQSNTGELFF
TGCAGCGTTATGGTCCAGTCGAACACCGGGGAGCTGTTTTTT
>few|TRBJ1-3|TRBV6-5|.
CASGRVGSGNTIYF
TGTGCCAGCGGGCGAGTGGGCTCTGGAAACACCATATATTTT
>.|TRBJ1-5|TRBV5-1|.
CASSLTSGLNQPQHF
TGCGCCAGCAGCTTGACCTCAGGGCTCAATCAGCCCCAGCATTTT
>.|TRBJ2-3|TRBV7-8|TRBD2
CASSLMRGGTDTQYF
TGTGCCAGCAGCCTAATGCGGGGGGGCACAGATACGCAGTATTTT
>.|TRBJ2-5|TRBV6-5|.
CASSFNRQETQYF
TGTGCCAGCTCTTTTAACAGACAAGAGACCCAGTACTTC
>.|TRBJ2-5|TRBV3-1/TRBV3-2|TRBD1
CASSQDLTGGVRGETQYF
TGTGCCAGCAGCCAAGATTTGACAGGGGGCGTGAGGGGAGAGACCCAGTACTTC
>.|TRBJ1-4|TRBV7-9|TRBD1
CASSWTGGYEKLFF
TGTGCCAGCAGCTGGACAGGGGGCTACGAAAAACTGTTTTTT
>.|TRBJ1-2|TRBV12-5|.
CASGLAQGYGYTF
TGTGCTAGTGGTTTGGCTCAGGGGTATGGCTACACCTTC
>.|TRBJ1-4|TRBV18|.
CASSPPEGRREKLFF
TGTGCCAGCTCACCACCGGAGGGACGGAGAGAAAAACTGTTTTTT
>once|TRBJ2-1|TRBV11-1|TRBD2
CASSTGLAGGHEQFF
TGTGCCAGCAGCACGGGACTAGCGGGGGGGCACGAGCAGTTCTTC
>.|TRBJ2-2|TRBV28|TRBD1
CASSSQGLVFKNTGELFF
TGTGCCAGCAGTTCACAGGGGCTCGTATTTAAGAACACCGGGGAGCTGTTTTTT
>.|TRBJ1-2|TRBV5-1|TRBD1
CASSLRDRWNNYGYTF
TGCGCCAGCAGCCTCAGGGACAGATGGAATAACTATGGCTACACCTTC
>.|TRBJ2-5|TRBV5-1|.
CASSRSNQMETQYF
TGCGCCAGCAGCAGGAGCAACCAGATGGAGACCCAGTACTTC
>few|TRBJ1-2|TRBV10-3|.
CAISRGLQNYGYTF
TGTGCCATCAGCCGAGGGCTACAGAACTATGGCTACACCTTC
>.|TRBJ2-1|TRBV9|.
CASSVEGGAHPNEQFF
TGTGCCAGCAGCGTAGAAGGGGGGGCCCACCCCAATGAGCAGTTCTTC
>.|TRBJ2-1|TRBV2|.
CAGSKGQGNYNEQFF
TGTGCCGGGTCGAAAGGGCAGGGGAACTACAATGAGCAGTTCTTC
>.|TRBJ1-2|TRBV5-1|.
CASSVGQPSPYGYTF
TGCGCCAGCAGCGTGGGACAACCTTCACCCTATGGCTACACCTTC
>.|TRBJ1-1|TRBV2|TRBD1
CASTSFGTAKNTEAFF
TGTGCCAGCACTTCATTTGGGACAGCCAAGAACACTGAAGCTTTCTTT
>.|TRBJ1-2|TRBV9|TRBD1
CASSARDRVDYGYTF
TGTGCCAGCAGCGCCCGGGACAGGGTGGACTATGGCTACACCTTC
>once|TRBJ1-2|TRBV5-4|.
CASSLRTEYGYTF
TGTGCCAGCAGCTTACGGACAGAATATGGCTACACCTTC
>.|TRBJ1-4|TRBV3-1/TRBV3-2|.
CASSPTRRGEKLFF
TGTGCCAGCAGCCCTACCAGACGGGGAGAGAAACTGTTTTTT
>.|TRBJ1-5|TRBV19|.
CASSIGPGQSYQPQHF
TGTGCCAGTAGTATCGGCCCCGGACAGTCGTATCAGCCCCAGCATTTT
>few|TRBJ2-1|TRBV6-5|.
CASSYRDNEQFF
TGTGCCAGCAGTTATCGGGACAATGAGCAGTTCTTC
>.|TRBJ2-5|TRBV11-2|TRBD2
CASSETSGIETQYF
TGTGCCAGCAGCGAAACTAGCGGTATAGAGACCCAGTACTTC
>.|TRBJ2-7|TRBV4-1|TRBD2
CASSRGLESYEQYF
TGCGCCAGCAGCCGGGGACTAGAGTCCTACGAGCAGTACTTC
>.|TRBJ1-6|TRBV18|TRBD1
CASSPSAQGANSPLHF
TGTGCCAGCTCACCAAGTGCACAGGGGGCGAATTCACCCCTCCACTTT
>.|TRBJ2-1|TRBV6-5|.
CASSYSLSAGEQFF
TGTGCCAGCAGTTACTCGCTCTCTGCCGGTGAGCAGTTCTTC
>.|TRBJ2-5|TRBV2|TRBD2
CASSSRSGGAETQYF
TGTGCCAGCAGCTCCCGTTCGGGGGGGGCAGAGACCCAGTACTTC
>.|TRBJ2-3|TRBV5-6|TRBD2
CASSRRSSGYGTDTQYF
TGTGCCAGCAGCCGTCGGAGTAGCGGGTATGGCACAGATACGCAGTATTTT
>.|TRBJ1-4|TRBV5-5|.
CASSHTQAPTNEKLFF
TGTGCCAGCAGCCATACTCAAGCTCCAACTAATGAAAAACTGTTTTTT
>.|TRBJ2-7|TRBV11-2|.
CASSQINSYEQYF
TGTGCCAGCAGCCAGATAAACTCCTACGAGCAGTACTTC